This is a list of T cell receptor beta chains from one sample in a study of T cells after yellow fever vaccination. TCRdb reprocessed the 5' RACE reads via MiXCR and lists one record per CDR3 protein. The table shows about 120,000 distinct CDR3 sequences, with roughly 10% occurring only once. Material: CD8+ T cells sorted from PBMCs, obtained on the day of the yellow fever booster vaccination. These receptors all stem from a man younger than 35 who received the YFV17D yellow fever vaccine. Each CDR3 is given with its conserved first and last residue. A D gene is named only where the DNA matches it firmly. Expanded clones get a size class; other rows say once, few or many, or leave the size out.

TGTGCCACCTTACAGGGCGGCGGTGAAGCTTTCTTT | CATLQGGGEAFF | - | TRBJ1-1 | TRBV6-2/TRBV6-3 | few
TGTGCCAGCAGTTACTCGGGCAGGATCAACACTGAAGCTTTCTTT | CASSYSGRINTEAFF | - | TRBJ1-1 | TRBV6-5 | few
TGTGCCAGCAGTGACCAGACAGGGCTGGAGACCCAGTACTTC | CASSDQTGLETQYF | TRBD1 | TRBJ2-5 | TRBV25-1 | -
TGTGCCAGTGGTGCCGGGACAATGGGCGAGCAGTACTTC | CASGAGTMGEQYF | - | TRBJ2-7 | TRBV19 | few
TGTGCCAGCAGTTACAGGGGAGGTAGGACTGAAGCTTTCTTT | CASSYRGGRTEAFF | - | TRBJ1-1 | TRBV6-5 | -
TGTGCCAGCAGCTTGAATCGGGGACAGGGACATCAGCCCCAGCATTTT | CASSLNRGQGHQPQHF | TRBD1 | TRBJ1-5 | TRBV5-6 | -
TGTGCCAGCAGTGCACTAACTTTACAGAGCCCCCTTAACTATGGCTACACCTTC | CASSALTLQSPLNYGYTF | - | TRBJ1-2 | TRBV27 | few
TGTGCCAGCAGTCTACTGGGAGGGAACACCATATATTTT | CASSLLGGNTIYF | - | TRBJ1-3 | TRBV6-1 | -
TGCAGTGCTAGACCGGACGGACCCGGGTGGCGCAATCAGCCCCAGCATTTT | CSARPDGPGWRNQPQHF | - | TRBJ1-5 | TRBV20-1 | -
TGCGCCAGCAGCCAAGTCAGGTCCCCCGGGGAGCTGTTTTTT | CASSQVRSPGELFF | - | TRBJ2-2 | TRBV4-3 | few
TGTGCCAGTACCGTAAAGGGGAGTAATTCACCCCTCCACTTT | CASTVKGSNSPLHF | - | TRBJ1-6 | TRBV19 | -
TGCAGTGCTAGGACGGAAAACACCGGGGAGCTGTTTTTT | CSARTENTGELFF | - | TRBJ2-2 | TRBV20-1 | few
TGTGCCAGCAGTGAAAGGGGGGCGGACACAGATACGCAGTATTTT | CASSERGADTDTQYF | - | TRBJ2-3 | TRBV6-1 | many
TGTGCCAGCAGCTTAGCTGGAGGAGGCGGACTTAACACCGGGGAGCTGTTTTTT | CASSLAGGGGLNTGELFF | - | TRBJ2-2 | TRBV7-6 | -
TGTGCCACCCAGCCCCGGGCAGGGATGAACACTGAAGCTTTCTTT | CATQPRAGMNTEAFF | - | TRBJ1-1 | TRBV5-6 | many
TGCAGCGTTGAAGATACCGAGACAGGATGGAATACGCAGTATTTT | CSVEDTETGWNTQYF | - | TRBJ2-3 | TRBV29-1 | few
TGTGCCAGCAGACCAGAGACAGGGCTTGAGCAGTTCTTC | CASRPETGLEQFF | TRBD1 | TRBJ2-1 | TRBV11-2 | few
TGTGCCAGCAGCTTAGAGGGGACCTCATACAATGAGCAGTTCTTC | CASSLEGTSYNEQFF | - | TRBJ2-1 | TRBV11-1 | few
TGTGCCAGCAGCTCGGCGGGGGAGGGGGATGAGCAGTTCTTC | CASSSAGEGDEQFF | - | TRBJ2-1 | TRBV6-4 | many
TGTGCCAGCAGTCGTTTTCAGGGGACGGTCACTGAAGCTTTCTTT | CASSRFQGTVTEAFF | - | TRBJ1-1 | TRBV6-2/TRBV6-3 | -
TGCGCCAGCAGCCAAGATCTACAGTACAATGAGCAGTTCTTC | CASSQDLQYNEQFF | - | TRBJ2-1 | TRBV4-3 | -
TGTGCCAGCAGCTTAGTGCGGGGGGGCCTGAATGAGCAGTTCTTC | CASSLVRGGLNEQFF | TRBD2 | TRBJ2-1 | TRBV7-2 | few
TGTGCCAGTAGTATATTCCTAGCGGGCACCGGGGAGCTGTTTTTT | CASSIFLAGTGELFF | TRBD2 | TRBJ2-2 | TRBV19 | -
TGTGCCAGCGATAGGGGAACAGGGCGGACCGGGGAGCTGTTTTTT | CASDRGTGRTGELFF | - | TRBJ2-2 | TRBV12-3/TRBV12-4 | -
TGCGCCACCAACAGGGGGGCGACCACCGGGGAGCTGTTTTTT | CATNRGATTGELFF | TRBD1 | TRBJ2-2 | TRBV5-1 | many
TGTGCCAGCAGCCCCCGGCTTCCCAGCTCCTACGAGCAGTACTTC | CASSPRLPSSYEQYF | - | TRBJ2-7 | TRBV7-6 | many
TGCAGTGCTACCGGGACAGGGTTGACTGAAGCTTTCTTT | CSATGTGLTEAFF | TRBD1 | TRBJ1-1 | TRBV20-1 | -
TGCAGTGCTTTGGGACGGGCAGTTTATGGCTACACCTTC | CSALGRAVYGYTF | - | TRBJ1-2 | TRBV20-1 | few
TGTGCCAGCAGCTTTCGGGAGAGGCAAGAGACCCAGTACTTC | CASSFRERQETQYF | - | TRBJ2-5 | TRBV7-6 | many
TGTGCCAGTAGTTACGGTTTGAACACTGAAGCTTTCTTT | CASSYGLNTEAFF | - | TRBJ1-1 | TRBV19 | -
TGTGCCAGCAGTCCTAGTGATAATTCACCCCTCCACTTT | CASSPSDNSPLHF | - | TRBJ1-6 | TRBV27 | few
TGCAGCGTGACGAGCACTGAAGCTTTCTTT | CSVTSTEAFF | - | TRBJ1-1 | TRBV29-1 | -
TGCGCCAGCAGCTTCTCTGAGACAGAACCTAACACCGGGGAGCTGTTTTTT | CASSFSETEPNTGELFF | - | TRBJ2-2 | TRBV5-1 | -
TGTGCCAGCAGTGAACTGGGGGACTACGGGCAGGGGGCGCCCGGCTACACCTTC | CASSELGDYGQGAPGYTF | TRBD1 | TRBJ1-2 | TRBV6-1 | few
TGCAGTGCTAGAGATAGCGGGGTTAACAATGAGCAGTTCTTC | CSARDSGVNNEQFF | TRBD2 | TRBJ2-1 | TRBV20-1 | -
TGTGCCAGCAGCGTAGATGGCCTATCAGGCACTGAAGCTTTCTTT | CASSVDGLSGTEAFF | - | TRBJ1-1 | TRBV9 | many